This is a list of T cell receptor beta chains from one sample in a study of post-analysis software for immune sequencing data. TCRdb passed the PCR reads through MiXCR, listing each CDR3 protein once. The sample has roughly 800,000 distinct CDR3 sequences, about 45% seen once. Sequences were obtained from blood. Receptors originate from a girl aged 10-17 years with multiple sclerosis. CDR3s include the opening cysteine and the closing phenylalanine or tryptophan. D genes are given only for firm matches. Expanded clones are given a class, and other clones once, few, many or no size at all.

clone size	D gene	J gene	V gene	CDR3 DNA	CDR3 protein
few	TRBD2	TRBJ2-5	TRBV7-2	TGTGCCAGCAGCTTAGTAGCGGGAGAGGCTGAGACCCAGTACTTC	CASSLVAGEAETQYF
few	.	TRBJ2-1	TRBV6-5	TGTGCCAGCGGCGATGCGTTTCAGGGGAGTGAGCAGTTCTTC	CASGDAFQGSEQFF
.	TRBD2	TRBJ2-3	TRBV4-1	TGCGCCAGCAGCCAAGAGGGACTAGCGGGGCGCACAGATACGCAGTATTTT	CASSQEGLAGRTDTQYF
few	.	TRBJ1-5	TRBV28	TGTGCCAGCAGTTTGAGAGGGTCTCAGCCCCAGCATTTT	CASSLRGSQPQHF
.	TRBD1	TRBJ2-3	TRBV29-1	TGCAGCGTTGAGACAGGGCCAGATACGCAGTATTTT	CSVETGPDTQYF
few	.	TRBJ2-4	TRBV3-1	TGTGCCAGCAGCCAAGATCCCGGTGGGGAAAACATTCAGTACTTC	CASSQDPGGENIQYF
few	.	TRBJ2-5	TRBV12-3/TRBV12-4	TGTGCCAGCACCGCTCAGACAAGACAAGAGACCCAGTACTTC	CASTAQTRQETQYF
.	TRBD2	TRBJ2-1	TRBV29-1	TGCAGCGCCCTGCCGGGGGGGGCTGGCAATGAGCAGTTCTTC	CSALPGGAGNEQFF
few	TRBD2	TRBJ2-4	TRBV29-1	TGCAGCGTTGAAGATCTGGGACTAGCGGGTGAGCAGTACTTC	CSVEDLGLAGEQYF
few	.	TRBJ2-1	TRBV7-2	TGTGCCAGCGGGATCGTGAGGTCCAATGAGCAGTTCTTC	CASGIVRSNEQFF
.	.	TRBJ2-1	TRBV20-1	TGCAGTGCTAGTAGGGCCAGGGGGGGAGATTACAATGAGCAGTTCTTC	CSASRARGGDYNEQFF
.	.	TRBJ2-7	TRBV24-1	TGTGCCACCAGTGCGAGGACGGACTACGAGCAGTACTTC	CATSARTDYEQYF
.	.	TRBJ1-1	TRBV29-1	TGCAGCTTTCGCCGGGACGCCTATGAAGCTTTCTTT	CSFRRDAYEAFF
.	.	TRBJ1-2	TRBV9	TGTGCCAGCAGCGTTACCACGCAGGGGCTCTATGGCTACACCTTC	CASSVTTQGLYGYTF
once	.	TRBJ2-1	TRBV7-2	TGTGCCAGCAGCTTATGGATAGCGGCATCCTACAATGAGCAGTTCTTC	CASSLWIAASYNEQFF
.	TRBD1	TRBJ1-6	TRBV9	TGTGCCAGCAGCGCGTACAGGGGAAATTCACCCCTCCACTTT	CASSAYRGNSPLHF
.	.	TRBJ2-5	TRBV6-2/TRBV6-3	TGTGCCAGCCTCCACAGGGATGGCGAAGAGACCCAGTACTTC	CASLHRDGEETQYF
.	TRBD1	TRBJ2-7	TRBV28	TGTGCCAGCAGTTTTCAGGACAGGGCGCCAAAGTACTTC	CASSFQDRAPKYF
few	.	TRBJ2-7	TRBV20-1	TGCAGTGCTAGGAACTCTTATTACGAGCAGTACTTC	CSARNSYYEQYF
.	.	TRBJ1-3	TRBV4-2	TGTGCCAGCAGCCAAGGCAGCGGAAACACCATATATTTT	CASSQGSGNTIYF
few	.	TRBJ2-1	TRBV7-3	TGTGCCAGCAGCTCAAGGGACAACTCGCAGCAGTTCTTC	CASSSRDNSQQFF
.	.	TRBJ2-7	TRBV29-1	TGCAGCGTCGCTAGGGGAGGGGGCACCTACGAGCAGTACTTC	CSVARGGGTYEQYF
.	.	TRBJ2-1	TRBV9	TGTGCCAGCAGCGTAGGGAGCGGCCACAATGAGCAGTTCTTC	CASSVGSGHNEQFF
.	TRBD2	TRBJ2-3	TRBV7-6	TGTGCCAGCAGTCGATCAGCGGGAGCCCCTGCTAGCACAGATACGCAGTATTTT	CASSRSAGAPASTDTQYF
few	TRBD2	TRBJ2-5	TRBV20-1	TGCAGTGCGCCGACTAGCGGCCCCGCGGCCCAGTACTTC	CSAPTSGPAAQYF
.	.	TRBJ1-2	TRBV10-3	TGTGCCATCAGCGATGACAGAACGATGGGTTATGGCTACACCTTC	CAISDDRTMGYGYTF
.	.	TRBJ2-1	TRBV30	TGTGCCTGGGGTGGGGGTCGCCGCTACAATGAGCAGTTCTTC	CAWGGGRRYNEQFF
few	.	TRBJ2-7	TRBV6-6	TGTGCCAGCGGGCAAGGAGGGGCTTACGAGCAGTACTTC	CASGQGGAYEQYF
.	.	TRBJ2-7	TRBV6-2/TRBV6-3	TGTGCCAGCATCACGTCGAGGAGCGGCGAGCAGTACTTC	CASITSRSGEQYF
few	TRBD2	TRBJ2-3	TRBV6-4	TGTGCCAGCAGTGAACTAGCGGCCTCATTGGATACGCAGTATTTT	CASSELAASLDTQYF
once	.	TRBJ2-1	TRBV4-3	TGCGCCAGCAGCCCCCGACGGACTGCCAATGAGCAGTTCTTC	CASSPRRTANEQFF
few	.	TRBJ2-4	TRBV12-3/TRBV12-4	TGTGCCAGCAGCCTCCAGTCTCGAGAGCAGTACTTC	CASSLQSREQYF
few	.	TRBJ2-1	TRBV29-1	TGCAGCGTTGAATCTCACAGGGACAATGAGCAGTTCTTC	CSVESHRDNEQFF